The 30 T cell receptor beta chains below were found in one sample sequenced in a study of T cell changes during pregnancy in multiple sclerosis. Only in-frame clones appear in the TCRdb table, and some are missing; sequencing was by immunoSEQ multiplex PCR. The data hold about 43,000 clones, with just over 90% observed a single time. The specimen was PBMCs (not recorded whether the cells were cultured). All receptors come from a female donor with multiple sclerosis, enrolled in a pregnancy study.

The chain links TRBV19 to TRBJ1-1, with D unclear. The V end lost 3 bases, the J end lost 1 base, and 6 bases lay between the germline ends. The CDR3 is 13 amino acids. Germline V gives CDR1 LNHDA, CDR2 SQIVND (reference sequence). The CDR3 here is CASSISPNTEAFF. The DNA for the CDR3 is TGTGCCAGTAGTATCTCCCCGAACACTGAAGCTTTCTTT.

The genes are TRBV7-3 and TRBJ1-1, with D possibly TRBD1 on 5 matching bases. V lost 5 bases, J lost 4 bases, and 17 bases lay in between. The CDR3 spans 15 residues. Germline CDR1 reads SGHTA; CDR2 reads FQGTGA. In DNA form, the CDR3 reads TGTGCCAGCAGCCCCCTATTCGTCGGGGCCACTGAAGCTTTCTTT. The encoded protein is CASSPLFVGATEAFF. Together with reference TRBV7-3 and TRBJ1-1, the CDR3 gives the full variable domain: GAGVSQTPSNKVTEKGKYVELRCDPISGHTALYWYRQSLGQGPEFLIYFQGTGAADDSGLPNDRFFAVRPEGSVSTLKIQRTERGDSAVYLCASSPLFVGATEAFFGQGTRLTVV.

The chain couples TRBV9 to TRBJ1-4; tentatively, D is TRBD1 (5 bases). CDR1 is SGDLS, CDR2 YYNGEE, per germline. The CDR3 totals 15 residues. V was trimmed by 2 bases and J by 2 bases, leaving 10 bases between them. CDR3 amino acids: CASSVGGLTNEKLFF. The DNA of the CDR3 is TGTGCCAGCAGCGTTGGGGGTCTCACTAATGAAAAACTGTTTTTT.

The V call is TRBV6-1, the J call TRBJ2-7; tentatively, D is TRBD1 or TRBD2 (5 bases each). The germline CDR1 and CDR2 sequences are MNHNS and SASEGT. The CDR3 loop spans 14 amino acids. V was cut by 6 bases and J by 7 bases, with 19 bases left in between. The DNA of the CDR3 is TGTGCCAGCAGGATAGCTGTGGGGGATGGTGAGCAGTACTTC. This gives the protein CASRIAVGDGEQYF.

The V gene is TRBV29-1, the J gene TRBJ2-7; tentatively, D is TRBD2 (5 bases). Trimming removed 4 bases from V and 4 bases from J, with 17 bases in between. The CDR3 is 14 residues long. CDR1 and CDR2 (germline): SQVTM, ANQGSEA. CDR3 amino acids: CSVGRRGLIYEQYF. In DNA, the CDR3 is TGCAGCGTTGGTCGGCGAGGGCTAATATACGAGCAGTACTTC.

V gene TRBV16 combines with J gene TRBJ2-3; 7 nucleotides agree with TRBD2. The CDR3 covers 16 residues. Germline-derived CDR1 and CDR2 are KGHSY and FQNENV. The V gene end was trimmed by 0 bases and the J gene end by 1 base; junction bases not matched to a gene: 4. CDR3 in amino acids: CASSQSSAGRTDTQYF. CDR3 nucleotide sequence: TGTGCCAGCAGCCAATCCTCAGCGGGACGCACAGATACGCAGTATTTT.

This chain connects TRBV6-1 to TRBJ1-2; the D gene is possibly TRBD1 (6 bases). V shed 2 bases and J shed 5 bases, with 15 bases lying between them. Germline assignment: CDR1 MNHNS and CDR2 SASEGT. CDR3 size: 15 residues. CDR3 protein: CASSEIQGGIYGYTF. DNA for the CDR3: TGTGCCAGCAGTGAAATCCAAGGGGGGATATATGGCTACACCTTC.

The J gene is TRBJ1-1, the V gene TRBV28; 11 bases align to TRBD1. CDR1 is MDHEN and CDR2 is SYDVKM in the germline V gene. V lost 5 bases and J lost 4; bases outside the gene matches: 6. The CDR3 runs to 15 residues. In nucleotides, the CDR3 is TGTGCCAGCAGTCCTCCGGGACAGGGGGGCACTGAAGCTTTCTTT. Amino acids: CASSPPGQGGTEAFF.

This sequence joins TRBV6-5 and TRBJ1-6; no firm D call. CDR1 MNHEY and CDR2 SVGAGI come from the germline V gene. The germline V and J ends were trimmed by 4 bases and 11 bases, with 15 bases remaining between them. The CDR3 extends over 14 amino acids. CDR3 amino acids: CASSLDPVGTPLHF. The DNA of the CDR3 is TGTGCCAGCAGTTTAGACCCTGTCGGGACACCCCTCCACTTT.

The chain uses TRBV6-6 and TRBJ1-1, with 8 positions matching TRBD1. The CDR3 length is 14 residues. Germline V CDR1 and CDR2: MNHNY, SVGAGI (reference sequence). V shed 4 bases and J 10 bases; nucleotides not matched to a gene: 11. This CDR3 is CASSSGQGLSAAFF. The CDR3 DNA is TGTGCCAGCAGTTCAGGACAGGGACTTTCGGCAGCTTTCTTT.

This chain uses TRBV5-1 with TRBJ1-1, with D perhaps TRBD1 (6 bases). There are 14 residues in the CDR3. V was trimmed by 2 bases and J by 3 bases, leaving 11 bases between them. The V gene's germline CDR1 is SGHRS and CDR2 YFSETQ. CDR3 coding DNA: TGCGCCAGCAGCTTCAAACAGGGAGACACTGAAGCTTTCTTT. This translates into CASSFKQGDTEAFF.

V is TRBV30 and J is TRBJ2-1; 9 positions match TRBD2. The CDR3 extends over 13 amino acids. Losses at the gene ends were 8 bases for V and 4 bases for J; bases not matched to a gene: 6. Germline V lookup: CDR1 GTSNPN, CDR2 SVGIG (reference sequence). The CDR3 sequence is CASLAGSYNEQFF. The CDR3 DNA reads as TGTGCCAGTCTAGCGGGATCGTACAATGAGCAGTTCTTC.

The rearrangement joins TRBV12-5 to TRBJ1-5; 7 bases map to TRBD1. The CDR3 totals 14 residues. Germline-derived CDR1 and CDR2 are LGHNT and FRNRAP. The ends lost 7 bases at V and 4 bases at J; junction bases unmatched: 7. The CDR3 reads CASASTGTNQPQHF. In DNA, the CDR3 is TGTGCTAGTGCTTCGACAGGGACAAATCAGCCCCAGCATTTT. The full variable domain, completed using reference TRBV12-5 and TRBJ1-5, is DARVTQTPRHKVTEMGQEVTMRCQPILGHNTVFWYRQTMMQGLELLAYFRNRAPLDDSGMPKDRFSAEMPDATLATLKIQPSEPRDSAVYFCASASTGTNQPQHFGDGTRLSIL.

V gene TRBV5-4 combines with J gene TRBJ1-1; no firm D call. CDR3 length equals 13 residues. Germline V gene sequence: CDR1 SGHNT, CDR2 YYREEE (reference sequence). Trimming pared 0 bases from V and 6 bases from J, leaving 9 bases between. DNA of the CDR3: TGTGCCAGCAGCTTGGCCAGTGACCCTGAAGCTTTCTTT. This encodes CASSLASDPEAFF.

As regards this clone: Other DNA sequences from this sample encode an identical CDR3 as well. The chain is built from TRBV10-2 and TRBJ2-7, with 7 nucleotides matching TRBD1. Trimming cost V 0 bases and J 2 bases; bases outside gene matches: 4. CDR1 is WSHSY, CDR2 SAAADI, per germline. CDR3 length equals 15 residues. CDR3 sequence (DNA): TGCGCCAGCAGTGAGTCCAACAGGGGCACCTACGAGCAGTACTTC. It specifies CASSESNRGTYEQYF.

The chain employs TRBV28 and TRBJ2-6; D gene unclear. The CDR3 totals 18 residues. V was pared by 5 bases and J by 4 bases, with 21 bases between. Germline CDR1 and CDR2: MDHEN and SYDVKM. Written as DNA, the CDR3 is TGTGCCAGCAGTCCCGCGGCCCATACAGCCTTCGGGGCCAACGTCCTGACTTTC. This translates into CASSPAAHTAFGANVLTF.

This sequence joins TRBV6-6 and TRBJ2-7; D is possibly TRBD1 (6 bases). The CDR3 extends over 15 amino acids. Trimming took off 0 bases at V and 4 bases at J, with 13 bases between the two ends. Germline CDR1 and CDR2: MNHNY and SVGAGI (reference sequence). CDR3 in DNA: TGTGCCAGCAGTTACTCTGTAAAGGGGGTGTACGAGCAGTACTTC. It codes for CASSYSVKGVYEQYF.

The rearrangement links TRBV2 to TRBJ1-1; D might be TRBD1 (5 bases). This CDR3 has 16 residues. Germline CDR1 SNHLY, CDR2 FYNNEI. V was shortened by 4 bases and J by 2 bases, with 17 bases between the two germline ends. The CDR3 reads CASSGRSGNLNTEAFF. The CDR3 DNA follows: TGTGCCAGCAGTGGAAGGTCAGGGAATCTTAACACTGAAGCTTTCTTT.

The gene calls are TRBV5-1 and TRBJ2-5, with 12 bases fitting TRBD1. Trimming took 3 bases from V and 4 from J; bases not matched to a gene: 10. The germline V gene encodes CDR1 SGHRS and CDR2 YFSETQ. The CDR3 sequence is 17 residues long. CDR3 coding DNA: TGCGCCAGCAGCTGGGCGACGGGACAGGGGGCGGGAGAGACCCAGTACTTC. It is translated as CASSWATGQGAGETQYF.

The chain carries TRBV5-1 and TRBJ1-5; tentatively, D is TRBD1 (6 bases). V was trimmed by 0 bases and J by 7 bases, leaving 14 bases between them. CDR3 size: 15 residues. Germline lookup yields CDR1 SGHRS and CDR2 YFSETQ. CDR3 amino acids: CASSLGAGAGQPQHF. CDR3 nucleotide sequence: TGCGCCAGCAGCTTGGGGGCGGGGGCTGGGCAGCCCCAGCATTTT.

The chain employs TRBV28 and TRBJ2-5, with D tentatively TRBD2 (5 bases). V lost 7 bases to trimming and J lost 5 bases, with 20 bases between them. The CDR3 has 15 residues. The germline CDR1 and CDR2 sequences are MDHEN and SYDVKM. The CDR3 region has the DNA TGTGCCAGCAACCGTAGGAGGATACTCCGGGAGACCCAGTACTTC. Its translation: CASNRRRILRETQYF.

The rearrangement links TRBV11-2 to TRBJ2-7; D gene unclear. V gave up 0 bases and J gave up 3 bases, with 15 bases separating them. CDR3 length: 16 amino acids. Per germline, CDR1 SGHAT and CDR2 FQNNGV. CDR3 protein: CASSLDRDSNRYEQYF. The CDR3 DNA is TGTGCCAGCAGCTTAGATCGAGACTCGAACCGCTACGAGCAGTACTTC. Drawing the rest from reference TRBV11-2 and TRBJ2-7, the complete variable domain is EAGVAQSPRYKIIEKRQSVAFWCNPISGHATLYWYQQILGQGPKLLIQFQNNGVVDDSQLPKDRFSAERLKGVDSTLKIQPAKLEDSAVYLCASSLDRDSNRYEQYFGPGTRLTVT.

V gene TRBV5-1 combines with J gene TRBJ2-1, with 10 nucleotides matching TRBD1. V gave up 0 bases and J gave up 10 bases; unmatched junction bases: 7. The CDR3 loop spans 15 amino acids. Germline CDR1 reads SGHRS; CDR2 reads YFSETQ. CDR3 amino acids: CASSLGQGALHEQFF. The CDR3 DNA reads as TGCGCCAGCAGCTTGGGACAGGGGGCTTTACACGAGCAGTTCTTC.

This clone was found once. DNA for the CDR3: TGTGCCAGCTCAACTCAGGGGGCCGAGACCCAGTACTTC. Protein product: CASSTQGAETQYF. The chain is built from TRBV18 and TRBJ2-5; 8 nucleotides line up with TRBD1. Looked up from germline, CDR1 is KGHSH and CDR2 is LQKENI. The V segment lost 5 bases and the J segment 5 bases; nucleotides outside the gene matches: 4. The CDR3 has 13 amino acids.

The gene calls are TRBV7-2 and TRBJ2-2, with 13 bases identical to TRBD2. From germline, CDR1 is SGHTA and CDR2 FQGNSA. Trimming cost V 3 bases and J 5 bases; bases outside gene matches: 9. This CDR3 comprises 18 residues. The CDR3 bases are TGTGCCAGCAGCTTGGGGTTTGGGACTAGCGGGAAAACCGGGGAGCTGTTTTTT. As protein: CASSLGFGTSGKTGELFF.

CDR3 nucleotide sequence: TGCGCCAGCAGTGAGCGGACAGGGGGCCCCTACGAGCAGTACTTC. Translated: CASSERTGGPYEQYF. V and J are TRBV10-2 and TRBJ2-7; TRBD1 aligns across 11 bases. J gave up 2 bases and V 2 bases, and 2 bases lay outside the gene matches. The germline CDR1 and CDR2 sequences are WSHSY and SAAADI. The length of the CDR3 is 15 residues.

V gene TRBV6-6 combines with J gene TRBJ2-3; TRBD2 agrees at 11 bases. V was pared by 6 bases and J by 0 bases, with 5 bases of the junction left unmatched. CDR1 is MNHNY and CDR2 is SVGAGI in the germline V gene (reference sequence). The CDR3 length is 16 residues. CDR3: CASRLAGGGSTDTQYF. CDR3 nucleotide sequence: TGTGCCAGCAGGCTAGCGGGGGGCGGCAGCACAGATACGCAGTATTTT.

V is TRBV2 and J is TRBJ2-5; 10 positions agree with TRBD2. Germline CDR1 and CDR2: SNHLY and FYNNEI. V was pared by 5 bases and J by 6 bases, with 12 bases of the junction left unmatched. This CDR3 spans 16 amino acids. CDR3: CASSWTSGSGKQTQYF. CDR3 nucleotide sequence: TGTGCCAGCAGTTGGACTAGCGGTAGCGGGAAGCAGACCCAGTACTTC.

The chain recombines TRBV10-3 with TRBJ2-3; D is perhaps TRBD1 or TRBD2 (5 bases each). CDR3 length: 15 residues. V was trimmed by 0 bases and J by 6 bases, leaving 13 bases between them. CDR1 and CDR2 (germline): ENHRY, SYGVKD. The DNA for the CDR3 is TGTGCCATCAGTGAGTCCCCTCACGAGGGGGATACGCAGTATTTT. The encoded protein is CAISESPHEGDTQYF.

The J gene is TRBJ1-4, the V gene TRBV2; 8 nucleotides agree with TRBD1. J lost 8 bases, V lost 8 bases, and 13 bases had no gene match. The CDR3 has 15 residues. Per germline, CDR1 SNHLY and CDR2 FYNNEI. The CDR3: CASYHIRGPQEKLFF. The CDR3, as DNA: TGTGCCAGCTACCACATCAGGGGGCCTCAGGAAAAACTGTTTTTT.